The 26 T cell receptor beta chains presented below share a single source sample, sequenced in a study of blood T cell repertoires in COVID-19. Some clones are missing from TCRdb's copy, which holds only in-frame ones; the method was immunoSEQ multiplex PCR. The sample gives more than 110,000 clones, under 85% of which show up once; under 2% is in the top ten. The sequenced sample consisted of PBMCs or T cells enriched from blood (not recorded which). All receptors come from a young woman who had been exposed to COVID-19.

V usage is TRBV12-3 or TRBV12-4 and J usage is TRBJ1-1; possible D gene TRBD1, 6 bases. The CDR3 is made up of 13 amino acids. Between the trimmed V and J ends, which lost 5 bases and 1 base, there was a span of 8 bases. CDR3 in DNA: TGTGCCAGCAGTAGGACAGAGAACACTGAAGCTTTCTTT. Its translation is CASSRTENTEAFF.

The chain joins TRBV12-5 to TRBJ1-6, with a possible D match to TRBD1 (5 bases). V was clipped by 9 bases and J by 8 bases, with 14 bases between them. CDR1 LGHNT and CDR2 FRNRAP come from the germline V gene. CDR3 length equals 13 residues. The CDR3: CASPRVNYSPLHF. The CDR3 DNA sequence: TGTGCTAGCCCCAGGGTCAACTATTCACCCCTCCACTTT.

CDR3 in amino acids: CSVTPAASYEQYF. DNA for the CDR3: TGCAGCGTTACCCCTGCGGCCTCCTACGAGCAGTACTTC. The genes are TRBV29-1 and TRBJ2-7; no definite D call. The CDR3 spans 13 residues. V lost 5 bases, J lost 0 bases, and 11 bases lay in between. Germline V lookup: CDR1 SQVTM, CDR2 ANQGSEA.

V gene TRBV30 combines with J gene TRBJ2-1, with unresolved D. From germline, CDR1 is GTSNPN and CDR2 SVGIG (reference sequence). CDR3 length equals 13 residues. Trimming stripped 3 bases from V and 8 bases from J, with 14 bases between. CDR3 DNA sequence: TGTGCCTGGAGCTCACAAATCTCTCATGAGCAGTTCTTC. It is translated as CAWSSQISHEQFF.

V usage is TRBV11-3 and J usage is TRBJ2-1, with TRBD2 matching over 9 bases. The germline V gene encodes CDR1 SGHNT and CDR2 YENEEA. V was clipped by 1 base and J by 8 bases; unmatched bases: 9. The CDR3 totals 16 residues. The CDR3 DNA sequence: TGTGCCAGCAGCTTAGGGATTAGCGGGAGATCCGATGAGCAGTTCTTC. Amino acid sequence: CASSLGISGRSDEQFF.

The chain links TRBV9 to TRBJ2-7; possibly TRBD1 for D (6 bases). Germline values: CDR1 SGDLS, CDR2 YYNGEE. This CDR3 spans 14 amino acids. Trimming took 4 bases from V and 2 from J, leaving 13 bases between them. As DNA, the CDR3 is TGTGCCAGCAGCCCAGGTCGGACAGCCTACGAGCAGTACTTC. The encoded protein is CASSPGRTAYEQYF.

Written as DNA, the CDR3 is TGTGCCAGCAGTTTAGGAGGTGAAGCGGGAGCACACAATGAGCAGTTCTTC. Its translation: CASSLGGEAGAHNEQFF. V gene TRBV28 combines with J gene TRBJ2-1, with 8 bases identical to TRBD2. V lost 2 bases and J lost 5; bases outside the gene matches: 11. Germline V gene sequence: CDR1 MDHEN, CDR2 SYDVKM. The CDR3 is 17 amino acids.

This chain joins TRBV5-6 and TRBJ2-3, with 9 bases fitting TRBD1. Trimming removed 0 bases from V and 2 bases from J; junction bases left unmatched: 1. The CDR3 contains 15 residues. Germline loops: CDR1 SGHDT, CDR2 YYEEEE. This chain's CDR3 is CASSLEQGATDTQYF. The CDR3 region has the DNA TGTGCCAGCAGCTTGGAACAGGGGGCCACAGATACGCAGTATTTT.

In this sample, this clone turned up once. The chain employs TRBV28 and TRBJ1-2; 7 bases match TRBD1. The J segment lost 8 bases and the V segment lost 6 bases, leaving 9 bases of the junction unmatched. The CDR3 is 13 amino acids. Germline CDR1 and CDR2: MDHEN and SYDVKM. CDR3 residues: CASRTGLKLGYTF. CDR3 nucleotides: TGTGCCAGCAGGACAGGGTTAAAGCTGGGCTACACCTTC.

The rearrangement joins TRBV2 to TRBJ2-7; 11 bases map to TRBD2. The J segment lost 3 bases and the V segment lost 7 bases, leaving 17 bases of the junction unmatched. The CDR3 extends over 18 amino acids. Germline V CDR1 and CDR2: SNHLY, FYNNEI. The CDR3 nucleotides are TGTGCCAGCATTAGGCGGACAGAGAAACTAGCGGGAGACTACGAGCAGTACTTC. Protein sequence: CASIRRTEKLAGDYEQYF.

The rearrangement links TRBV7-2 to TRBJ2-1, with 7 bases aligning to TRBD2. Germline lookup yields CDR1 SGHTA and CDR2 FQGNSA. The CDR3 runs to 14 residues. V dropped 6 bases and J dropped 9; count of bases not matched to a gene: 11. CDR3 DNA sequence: TGTGCCAGCAGTCACCCCCCTAGCGGAGTTGAGCAGTTCTTC. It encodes CASSHPPSGVEQFF.

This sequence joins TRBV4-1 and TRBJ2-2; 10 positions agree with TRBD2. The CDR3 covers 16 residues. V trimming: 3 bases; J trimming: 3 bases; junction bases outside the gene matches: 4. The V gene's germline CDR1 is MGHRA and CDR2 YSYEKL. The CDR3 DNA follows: TGCGCCAGCAGCCACCCTAGCGGGAGAGACACCGGGGAGCTGTTTTTT. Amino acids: CASSHPSGRDTGELFF.

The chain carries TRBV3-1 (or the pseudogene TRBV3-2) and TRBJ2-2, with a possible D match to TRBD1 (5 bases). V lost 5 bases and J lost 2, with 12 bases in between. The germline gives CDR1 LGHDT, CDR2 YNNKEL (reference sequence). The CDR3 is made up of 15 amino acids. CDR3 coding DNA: TGTGCCAGCAGCAGGGGAACCTCAAACACCGGGGAGCTGTTTTTT. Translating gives CASSRGTSNTGELFF.

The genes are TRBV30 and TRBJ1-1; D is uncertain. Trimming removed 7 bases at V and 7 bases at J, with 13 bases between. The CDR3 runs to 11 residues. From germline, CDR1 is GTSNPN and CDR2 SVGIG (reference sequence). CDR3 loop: CASNLAGEAFF. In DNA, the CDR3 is TGTGCCTCAAACCTCGCGGGTGAAGCTTTCTTT.

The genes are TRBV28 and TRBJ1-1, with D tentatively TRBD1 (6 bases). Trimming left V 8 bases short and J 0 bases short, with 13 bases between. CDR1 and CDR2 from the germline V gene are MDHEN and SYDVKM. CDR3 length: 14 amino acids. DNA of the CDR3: TGTGCCAGCCGCCACAGGGTGGTGAACACTGAAGCTTTCTTT. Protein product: CASRHRVVNTEAFF. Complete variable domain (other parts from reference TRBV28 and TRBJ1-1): DVKVTQSSRYLVKRTGEKVFLECVQDMDHENMFWYRQDPGLGLRLIYFSYDVKMKEKGDIPEGYSVSREKKERFSLILESASTNQTSMYLCASRHRVVNTEAFFGQGTRLTVV.

The CDR3 coding sequence is TGTGCCAGCAGCTTAGGTCGGACTAGTGAGCAGTTCTTC. Translated: CASSLGRTSEQFF. V and J are TRBV11-3 and TRBJ2-1; 7 nucleotides align to TRBD2. This CDR3 is built from 13 residues. The junction had 3 bases not matched to a gene; V was cut back by 1 base and J by 9 bases. CDR1 and CDR2 from the germline V gene are SGHNT and YENEEA.

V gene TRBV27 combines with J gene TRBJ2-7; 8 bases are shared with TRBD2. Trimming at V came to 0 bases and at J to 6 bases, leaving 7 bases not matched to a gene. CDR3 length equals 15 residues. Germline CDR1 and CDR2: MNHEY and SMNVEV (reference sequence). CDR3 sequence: CASSLSISGALEQYF. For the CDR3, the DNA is TGTGCCAGCAGTTTATCGATTAGCGGGGCCCTCGAGCAGTACTTC.

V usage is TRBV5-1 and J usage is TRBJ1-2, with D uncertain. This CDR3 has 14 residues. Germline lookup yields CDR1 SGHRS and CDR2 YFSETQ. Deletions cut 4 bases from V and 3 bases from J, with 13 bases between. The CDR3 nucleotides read TGCGCCAGCAGCACGGACTCTGGGGACTATGGCTACACCTTC. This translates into CASSTDSGDYGYTF.

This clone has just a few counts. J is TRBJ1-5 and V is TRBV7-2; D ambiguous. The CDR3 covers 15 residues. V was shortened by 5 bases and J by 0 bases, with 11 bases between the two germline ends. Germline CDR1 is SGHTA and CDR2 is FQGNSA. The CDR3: CASSPQSNSNQPQHF. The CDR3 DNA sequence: TGTGCCAGCAGCCCACAGTCAAATAGCAATCAGCCCCAGCATTTT.

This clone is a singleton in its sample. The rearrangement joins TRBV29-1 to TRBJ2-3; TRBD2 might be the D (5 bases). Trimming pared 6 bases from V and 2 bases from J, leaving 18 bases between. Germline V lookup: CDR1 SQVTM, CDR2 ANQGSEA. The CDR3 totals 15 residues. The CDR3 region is CSVVIPGKATDTQYF. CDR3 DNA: TGCAGCGTAGTTATACCGGGAAAGGCCACAGATACGCAGTATTTT.

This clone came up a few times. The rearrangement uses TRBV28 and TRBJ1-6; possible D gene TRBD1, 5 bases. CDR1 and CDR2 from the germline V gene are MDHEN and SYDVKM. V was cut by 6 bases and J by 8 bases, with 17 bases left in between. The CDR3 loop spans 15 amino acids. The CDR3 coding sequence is TGTGCCAGCAGGGCTCATTCGGGGGTGGATTCACCCCTCCACTTT. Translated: CASRAHSGVDSPLHF.

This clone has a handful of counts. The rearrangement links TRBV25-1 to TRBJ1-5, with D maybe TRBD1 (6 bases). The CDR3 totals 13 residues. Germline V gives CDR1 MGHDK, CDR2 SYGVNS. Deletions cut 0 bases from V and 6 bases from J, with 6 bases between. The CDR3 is CASSEYRGQPQHF. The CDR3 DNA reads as TGTGCCAGCAGTGAATACAGGGGTCAGCCCCAGCATTTT.

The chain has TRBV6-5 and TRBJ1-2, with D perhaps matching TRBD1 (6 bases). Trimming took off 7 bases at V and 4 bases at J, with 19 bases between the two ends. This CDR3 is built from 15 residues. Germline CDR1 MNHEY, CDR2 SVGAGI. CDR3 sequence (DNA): TGTGCCAGCACCATAACGCGGGGGGCGGGCTATGGCTACACCTTC. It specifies CASTITRGAGYGYTF.

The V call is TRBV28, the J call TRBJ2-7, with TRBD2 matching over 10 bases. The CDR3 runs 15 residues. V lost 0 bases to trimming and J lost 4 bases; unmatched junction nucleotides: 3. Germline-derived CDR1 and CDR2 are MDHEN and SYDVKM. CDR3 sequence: CASSLWASGSYEQYF. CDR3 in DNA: TGTGCCAGCAGTTTATGGGCTAGCGGGAGTTACGAGCAGTACTTC.

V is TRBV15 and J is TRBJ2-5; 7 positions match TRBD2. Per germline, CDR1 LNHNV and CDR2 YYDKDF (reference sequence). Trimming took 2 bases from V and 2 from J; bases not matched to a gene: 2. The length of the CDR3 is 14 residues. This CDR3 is CATSRMGLQETQYF. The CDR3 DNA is TGTGCCACCAGCAGAATGGGACTACAAGAGACCCAGTACTTC.

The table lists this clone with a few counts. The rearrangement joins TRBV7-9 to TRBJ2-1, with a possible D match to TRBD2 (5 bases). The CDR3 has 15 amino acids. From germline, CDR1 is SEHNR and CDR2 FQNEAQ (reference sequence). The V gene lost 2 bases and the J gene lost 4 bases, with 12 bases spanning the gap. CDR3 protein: CASSLRGSNYNEQFF. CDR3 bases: TGTGCCAGCAGCTTACGGGGTTCTAATTACAATGAGCAGTTCTTC.